The next 18 T cell receptor beta chains were all read from a single sample in a study of blood T cell repertoires in COVID-19. The assay was immunoSEQ multiplex PCR, and TCRdb's table has in-frame clones only and misses some. The sample carries about 150,000 clones, approximately 91% recorded once. Material for sequencing was peripheral blood. The receptors derive from a man between 18 and 35 years old with COVID-19, enrolled during active disease.

The gene calls are TRBV30 and TRBJ1-6; D not certain. CDR1 GTSNPN and CDR2 SVGIG come from the germline V gene (reference sequence). The CDR3 sequence is 12 residues long. Between the trimmed V and J ends, which lost 3 bases and 10 bases, there was a span of 10 bases. For the CDR3, the DNA is TGTGCCTGGAGCGACGGGGTCTCACCCCTCCACTTT. The encoded protein is CAWSDGVSPLHF.

This chain connects TRBV12-3 or TRBV12-4 to TRBJ2-7; D is perhaps TRBD1 (5 bases). The ends were cut back, 5 bases at V and 4 bases at J, with 9 bases in the middle. The CDR3 has 12 residues. CDR3 coding DNA: TGTGCCAGCAGTATCGACAGTTACGAGCAGTACTTC. Translation: CASSIDSYEQYF.

V is TRBV6-2 or TRBV6-3 and J is TRBJ1-5; 7 nucleotides line up with TRBD1. Germline trimming cut 6 bases from V and 6 bases from J; bases unmatched to any gene: 8. This CDR3 has 14 amino acids. CDR1 is MNHEY and CDR2 is SVGEGT in the germline V gene. CDR3 DNA: TGTGCCAGCAGCCCGACAGGGATTGGTCAGCCCCAGCATTTT. It specifies CASSPTGIGQPQHF.

CDR3 sequence reads: CASSVEGGVNTEAFF. CDR3 DNA: TGTGCCAGCAGCGTAGAAGGGGGGGTGAACACTGAAGCTTTCTTT. The V and J genes are TRBV9 and TRBJ1-1, with D possibly being TRBD1 (6 bases). The CDR3 length is 15 residues. The germline gives CDR1 SGDLS, CDR2 YYNGEE. V lost 0 bases and J 0 bases, leaving 9 bases between the germline ends.

This sequence joins TRBV2 and TRBJ2-5; D perhaps matches TRBD1 (6 bases). Trimming took 3 bases from V and 3 from J, leaving 17 bases between them. This CDR3 has 16 residues. Germline V gene sequence: CDR1 SNHLY, CDR2 FYNNEI. The CDR3 DNA follows: TGTGCCAGCAGTGATGCCGACAGGACCCTGGAAGAGACCCAGTACTTC. It codes for CASSDADRTLEETQYF.

The genes are TRBV5-4 and TRBJ2-1; possible D gene TRBD2, 6 bases. From germline, CDR1 is SGHNT and CDR2 YYREEE (reference sequence). V was cut by 4 bases and J by 4 bases, with 12 bases left in between. The CDR3 totals 14 residues. The CDR3 region has the DNA TGTGCCAGCAGCCTTGGTGGGGGGTACAATGAGCAGTTCTTC. This gives the protein CASSLGGGYNEQFF.

The chain uses TRBV24-1 and TRBJ2-1; 7 nucleotides agree with TRBD1. Germline V CDR1 and CDR2: KGHDR, SFDVKD. J gave up 4 bases and V 4 bases, and 6 bases lay outside the gene matches. CDR3 length: 15 amino acids. CDR3 loop: CATSESKGQYNEQFF. Written as DNA, the CDR3 is TGTGCCACCAGTGAGTCGAAGGGACAGTACAATGAGCAGTTCTTC.

V and J are TRBV28 and TRBJ2-5, with a weak D call TRBD2 (7 bases). Germline V gene lookup returns CDR1 MDHEN and CDR2 SYDVKM. The CDR3 has 11 residues. With 11 bases removed from V and 4 bases from J, the gap between germline ends came to 11 bases. As DNA, the CDR3 is TGTGCCGGGGGGGCCGGAGAGACCCAGTACTTC. Protein sequence: CAGGAGETQYF. Complete variable domain (other parts from reference TRBV28 and TRBJ2-5): DVKVTQSSRYLVKRTGEKVFLECVQDMDHENMFWYRQDPGLGLRLIYFSYDVKMKEKGDIPEGYSVSREKKERFSLILESASTNQTSMYLCAGGAGETQYFGPGTRLLVL.

The genes are TRBV29-1 and TRBJ2-7; no clear D. CDR1 and CDR2 (germline): SQVTM, ANQGSEA. This CDR3 is 11 amino acids long. V lost 6 bases and J 0 bases, leaving 6 bases between the germline ends. The CDR3 bases are TGCAGCGTCACGGTCTCCTACGAGCAGTACTTC. Translating gives CSVTVSYEQYF.

The chain couples TRBV9 to TRBJ1-6, with D possibly TRBD1 on 6 matching bases. V gave up 4 bases and J gave up 2 bases, with 10 bases separating them. The CDR3 has 15 residues. Germline CDR1 is SGDLS and CDR2 is YYNGEE. This CDR3 is CASSKEGAYNSPLHF. The CDR3 DNA sequence: TGTGCCAGCAGCAAAGAGGGGGCCTATAATTCACCCCTCCACTTT.

The chain has TRBV5-4 and TRBJ2-1, with 9 positions matching TRBD2. CDR3 length: 17 residues. Unmatched junction bases numbered 8, after V lost 3 bases and J lost 1 base. CDR1 is SGHNT, CDR2 YYREEE, per germline (reference sequence). CDR3 coding DNA: TGTGCCAGCAGCTCCGAAGGGGCGGGAGGGTCCTACAATGAGCAGTTCTTC. Translation: CASSSEGAGGSYNEQFF.

This clone came up a few times. J is TRBJ1-2 and V is TRBV6-1, with TRBD1 identical over 12 bases. V gave up 2 bases and J gave up 6 bases; unmatched junction bases: 4. The length of the CDR3 is 15 residues. Germline V gene data show CDR1 as MNHNS and CDR2 as SASEGT. This CDR3 is CASSEFGTGGNGYTF. The CDR3 nucleotides are TGTGCCAGCAGTGAATTTGGGACAGGGGGCAATGGCTACACCTTC.

As regards this clone: The junction departs from germline at one end; a sequencing error may be responsible. The V gene is TRBV19, the J gene TRBJ1-4, with D possibly matching TRBD1 (5 bases). CDR3 length: 13 amino acids. Germline assignment: CDR1 LNHDA and CDR2 SQIVND (reference sequence). CDR3 DNA: TGTGCCAGTAGTCTTCAGGGAGGACGGAAACTGCTTTTT. This translates into CASSLQGGRKLLF.

CDR3 bases: TGTGCCAGCACCACACTAGCGGGAGTTGTGGAGACCCAGTACTTC. Protein product: CASTTLAGVVETQYF. V gene TRBV25-1 combines with J gene TRBJ2-5; 11 bases match TRBD2. The CDR3 length is 15 residues. In germline, CDR1 is MGHDK, CDR2 SYGVNS. The ends lost 7 bases at V and 5 bases at J; junction bases unmatched: 9.

This clone was observed a single time. The gene calls are TRBV2 and TRBJ1-6, with TRBD1 matching over 7 bases. V shed 6 bases and J 8 bases; nucleotides not matched to a gene: 7. The CDR3 is 14 residues long. Per the germline V gene, CDR1 is SNHLY and CDR2 is FYNNEI. The CDR3 region has the DNA TGTGCCAGCAGGGACCGGGACAGTTATTCACCCCTCCACTTT. It translates to CASRDRDSYSPLHF.

The V and J genes are TRBV15 and TRBJ1-3, with no clear D. This CDR3 comprises 16 residues. V gave up 1 base and J gave up 0 bases, with 10 bases separating them. The germline gives CDR1 LNHNV, CDR2 YYDKDF (reference sequence). The CDR3 region is CATSRGTGSSGNTIYF. As DNA, the CDR3 is TGTGCCACCAGCAGAGGGACGGGGAGCTCTGGAAACACCATATATTTT. The complete variable domain, with remaining parts taken from reference TRBV15 and TRBJ1-3, reads DAMVIQNPRYQVTQFGKPVTLSCSQTLNHNVMYWYQQKSSQAPKLLFHYYDKDFNNEADTPDNFQSRRPNTSFCFLDIRSPGLGDTAMYLCATSRGTGSSGNTIYFGEGSWLTVV.

This chain links TRBV29-1 with TRBJ2-7, with a tentative D call TRBD2 (5 bases). The V and J ends lost 6 bases and 5 bases respectively, with 17 bases between them. CDR3 length: 13 amino acids. Germline V lookup: CDR1 SQVTM, CDR2 ANQGSEA. For the CDR3, the DNA is TGCAGCGTAACCGGGATCCGTTACGACGAGCAGTACTTC. This gives the protein CSVTGIRYDEQYF.

The rearrangement links TRBV27 to TRBJ2-1; TRBD2 matches 7 bases. Unmatched junction bases numbered 14, after V lost 9 bases and J lost 9 bases. The CDR3 covers 14 residues. Per germline, CDR1 MNHEY and CDR2 SMNVEV (reference sequence). CDR3 residues: CASGGAGPFGEQFF. The CDR3 region has the DNA TGTGCCAGTGGGGGAGCGGGACCCTTTGGTGAGCAGTTCTTC.